This TCR beta chain was observed in a study of T cell responses to AZD1222 COVID-19 vaccine (dated by TCRdb to 2020 to 2022). About the study as a whole: AZD1222 recipients given second doses at about 4 weeks or at about 12 weeks were pooled, since spike-specific TCR depth and breadth were not found to differ between the two schedules. TCR sequencing was performed for 230 to 250 trial participants, of whom about 200 were given two doses of AZD1222 and around 25 were given two doses of MenACWY control vaccine. Enrollment into the trials was organized by age into subgroups of 18-55, 56-69 and 70-plus years, and those subgroups contained about 160, 30 and 59 TCR-sequenced participants, respectively. Broad study findings and their caveats: Vaccine-associated CD4 TCRs spanned the whole spike protein, with dominant responses in regions 160-218 and 743-854. The 56-69-year group was small, and its depth increase did not reach significance, likely because of low power. Because no day 14 peak-response samples were available, the repertoires could be characterized only after the peak T cell response. Participants were mostly white British, with more females than males. The authors suggested clonal diversity may have been underestimated. Epitopes outside the regions mutated in the B.1.351 and B.1.1.7 variants were reportedly recognized by nearly half of the unique spike-specific TCRs. Conclusions about previously exposed vaccinees are limited because only six or seven AZD1222 recipients were SARS-CoV-2 seropositive at baseline. After two AZD1222 doses, spike-specific TCR breadth and depth were significantly higher than at day 0 and than in MenACWY recipients.

Reading from cysteine to phenylalanine, the CDR3 counts 15 amino acids. Just CDR3 DNA is preserved here, 45 bases in frame from base 1. As encoded in the germline V gene (reference sequence), CDR1 is SEHNR while CDR2 is FQNEAQ. V and J lose 1 base and 1 base, and a span of 10 bases separates them. The sample's time point label is to be understood as: baseline before first vaccination. Vaccinee samples came from UK trials COV001 and COV002, including a single-blind randomized controlled phase 2/3 trial of AZD1222 (ChAdOx1 nCoV-19) in healthy adults. For TCRbeta chain sequencing, PBMC samples from trial participants were taken at day 0 and at day 28 after the second dose. About this clone itself: This receptor's antigen is unknown. No base qualities exist here, and no much larger clone lies one base off it.

The CDR3 regions of human TCRbeta chains were analyzed by immunosequencing. From the authors' description of their analysis: Repertoire TCRs were checked for matches against a reference library of SARS-CoV-2-specific TCRs that had been generated using the MIRA antigen-specificity platform. Breadth was defined as the fraction of unique TCRs that were SARS-CoV-2-associated. Depth was defined as the fraction of total T cells that were SARS-CoV-2-associated. Each spike-specific TCR was assigned to its reactive spike region and to a CD4 or CD8 class using the MIRA data. Log10-transformed breadth and depth values were compared by one-way ANOVA with Sidak's multiple comparisons tests. Sourced from immuneACCESS, this table was stored by TCRdb with only in-frame sequences that have V and J called. A share of the clones is absent; for the studies checked, an unresolved V gene accounts for under half, and the remainder has no known explanation. The DNA was the basis for D and trimming; V, J and clone size are from that table. The sample contains about 110,000 clones, around 92% of them found a single time. 7.8% of the sample is held by the ten biggest clonotypes.

The input for sequencing was peripheral blood, taken on day 0 of AZD1222 vaccination. The rearranged chain carries TRBV7-9 and TRBJ1-2, with the D gene not confidently named. The receptor was derived from an adult in good health. This receptor carries the CDR3 CASSLGRLINYGYTF. Here is the DNA: TGTGCCAGCAGCTTAGGGCGGCTGATTAACTATGGCTACACCTTC.